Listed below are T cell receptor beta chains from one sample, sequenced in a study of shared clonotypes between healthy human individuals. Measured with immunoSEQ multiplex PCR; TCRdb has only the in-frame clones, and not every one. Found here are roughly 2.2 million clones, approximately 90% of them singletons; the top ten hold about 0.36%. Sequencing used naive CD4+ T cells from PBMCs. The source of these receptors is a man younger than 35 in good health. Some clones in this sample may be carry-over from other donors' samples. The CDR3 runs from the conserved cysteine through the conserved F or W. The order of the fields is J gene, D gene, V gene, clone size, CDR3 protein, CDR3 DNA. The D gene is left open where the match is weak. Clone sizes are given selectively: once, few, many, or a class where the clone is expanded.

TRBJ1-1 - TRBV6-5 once CASSYSWAMNTEAFF TGTGCCAGCAGTTACTCGTGGGCAATGAACACTGAAGCTTTCTTT
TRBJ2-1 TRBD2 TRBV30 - CAFTSGIYNEQFF TGTGCCTTCACTAGCGGAATTTACAATGAGCAGTTCTTC
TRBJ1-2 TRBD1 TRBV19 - CASSMGQGVYGYTF TGTGCCAGTAGTATGGGACAGGGGGTATATGGCTACACCTTC
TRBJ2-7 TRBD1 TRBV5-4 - CASSSPGTGLSYEQYF TGTGCCAGCAGCAGCCCCGGGACAGGTCTCTCCTACGAGCAGTACTTC
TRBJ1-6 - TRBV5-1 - CASSLGDQDSPLHF TGCGCCAGCAGCTTGGGGGACCAGGATTCACCCCTCCACTTT
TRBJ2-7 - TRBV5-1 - CASSLVGGPYEQYF TGCGCCAGCAGCTTGGTAGGGGGACCCTACGAGCAGTACTTC
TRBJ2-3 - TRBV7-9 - CASRLGRPRTPSTDTQYF TGTGCCAGCAGATTAGGAAGGCCCAGGACTCCAAGCACAGATACGCAGTATTTT
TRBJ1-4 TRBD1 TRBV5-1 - CASSLEGQGNEKLFF TGCGCCAGCAGCTTGGAGGGACAGGGGAATGAAAAACTGTTTTTT
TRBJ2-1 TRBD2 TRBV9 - CASSVAGTSKFF TGTGCCAGCAGCGTAGCAGGGACTAGTAAGTTCTTC
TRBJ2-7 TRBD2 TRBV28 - CASRGGLGIYEQYF TGTGCCTCAAGGGGGGGACTAGGGATCTACGAGCAGTACTTC
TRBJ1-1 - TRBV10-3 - CAISEIKGSTEAFF TGTGCCATCAGTGAGATTAAGGGGTCCACTGAAGCTTTCTTT
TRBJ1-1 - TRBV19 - CASSRAASEAFF TGTGCCAGTAGTCGTGCGGCGAGTGAAGCTTTCTTT
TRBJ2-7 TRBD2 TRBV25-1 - CASSNPSGASYEQYF TGTGCCAGCAGTAACCCAAGCGGGGCCTCCTACGAGCAGTACTTC
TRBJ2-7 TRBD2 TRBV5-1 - CASSLEIGRTSYEQYF TGCGCCAGCAGCTTGGAGATCGGGAGGACCTCTTACGAGCAGTACTTC
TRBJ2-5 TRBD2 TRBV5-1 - CASSLEASGSSVGETQYF TGCGCCAGCAGCTTGGAGGCTAGCGGGAGCTCAGTCGGGGAGACCCAGTACTTC
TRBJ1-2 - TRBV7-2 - CASSFSSYGYTF TGTGCCAGCAGCTTTAGTTCCTATGGCTACACCTTC
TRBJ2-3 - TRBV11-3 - CASSLARGQGITDTQYF TGTGCCAGCAGCTTAGCGCGGGGGCAGGGGATCACAGATACGCAGTATTTT
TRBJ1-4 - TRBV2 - CASSTLVGLSNEKLFF TGTGCCAGCAGTACCTTAGTGGGACTAAGCAATGAAAAACTGTTTTTT
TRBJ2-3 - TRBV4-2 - CASSRTPQGISTDTQYF TGTGCCAGCAGCCGAACCCCGCAGGGCATTAGCACAGATACGCAGTATTTT
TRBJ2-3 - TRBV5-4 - CASTRWRDQPDTQYF TGTGCCAGCACTCGATGGAGGGATCAGCCAGATACGCAGTATTTT
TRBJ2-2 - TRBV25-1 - CASSDSLRGQTGELFF TGTGCCAGCAGTGATTCCCTGCGAGGGCAGACCGGGGAGCTGTTTTTT
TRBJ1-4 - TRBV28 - CASSSGRFFGEKLFF TGTGCCAGCAGTTCGGGACGTTTCTTCGGGGAAAAACTGTTTTTT
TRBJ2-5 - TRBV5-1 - CASSSGPGEGRETQYF TGCGCCAGCAGCTCGGGACCGGGAGAGGGTCGGGAGACCCAGTACTTC
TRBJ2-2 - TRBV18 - CASSPGIPNTGELFF TGTGCCAGCTCACCAGGGATTCCGAACACCGGGGAGCTGTTTTTT
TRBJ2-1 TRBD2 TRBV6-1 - CASLYGLAGADEQFF TGTGCCAGCCTCTACGGACTAGCGGGAGCGGATGAGCAGTTCTTC
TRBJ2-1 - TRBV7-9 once CASSLGEVIFNEQFF TGTGCCAGCAGCTTGGGGGAGGTCATCTTCAATGAGCAGTTCTTC
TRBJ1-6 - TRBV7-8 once CASSLGSSPLHF TGTGCCAGCAGCTTAGGGTCCTCACCCCTCCACTTT
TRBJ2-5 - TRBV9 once CASSIKGGMETQYF TGTGCCAGCAGCATTAAGGGGGGGATGGAGACCCAGTACTTC
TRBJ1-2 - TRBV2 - CASTGTYGYTF TGTGCCAGCACGGGGACCTATGGCTACACCTTC
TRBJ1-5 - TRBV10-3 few CAIQVEVNQPQHF TGTGCCATCCAGGTTGAGGTTAATCAGCCCCAGCATTTT
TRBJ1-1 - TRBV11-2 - CASSSTLYTEAFF TGTGCCAGCAGCTCAACACTTTACACTGAAGCTTTCTTT
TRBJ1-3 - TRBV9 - CASSVEGRSEKGNTIYF TGTGCCAGCAGCGTAGAGGGCAGGTCGGAGAAGGGGAACACCATATATTTT
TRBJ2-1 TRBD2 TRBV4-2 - CASSQEGAGGSNEQFF TGTGCCAGCAGCCAAGAGGGGGCGGGAGGGAGCAATGAGCAGTTCTTC
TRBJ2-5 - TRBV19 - CASSMSGLETQYF TGTGCCAGTAGTATGTCTGGTTTGGAGACCCAGTACTTC
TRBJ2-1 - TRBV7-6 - CASSFISNSNEQFF TGTGCCAGCAGCTTCATTAGCAACAGCAATGAGCAGTTCTTC